Below, 25 T cell receptor beta chains from the same sample are listed, as sequenced in a study of human T cells and chemical hapten exposure. As for time point: pre-sensitization, week 0. Treatment specified: therapeutic diphenylcyclopropenone sensitization with weekly scalp DPC. TCRdb analysed the RACE reads with MiXCR anew, one entry per CDR3 protein. The table shows 40,000 to 50,000 distinct CDR3 sequences, with around 12% occurring only once. The source material was whole blood, sampled in connection with sensitization to the hapten diphenylcyclopropenone (DPC). The origin of the receptors is a woman in her thirties with alopecia areata. Some clones in this sample may be carry-over from other donors' samples.

This clonotype was counted only a few times. This chain uses TRBV28 with TRBJ1-6; D is ambiguous. Germline V gene lookup returns CDR1 MDHEN and CDR2 SYDVKM. V lost 2 bases and J lost 0, with 5 bases in between. The CDR3 contains 15 residues. The CDR3 region is CASSLQSSYNSPLHF. DNA of the CDR3: TGTGCCAGCAGTTTACAGAGCTCCTATAATTCACCCCTCCACTTT.

This rearrangement joins TRBV7-3 to TRBJ1-6; possible D gene TRBD1, 6 bases. V gave up 4 bases and J gave up 4 bases, with 11 bases separating them. CDR1 and CDR2 from the germline V gene are SGHTA and FQGTGA. The CDR3 extends over 15 amino acids. CDR3 sequence: CASSSQGSYNSPLHF. Here the CDR3 DNA reads TGTGCCAGCAGCTCCCAGGGGTCTTATAATTCACCCCTCCACTTT.

The sample holds many counts of this clonotype. The V gene is TRBV29-1, the J gene TRBJ1-4; TRBD1 matches at 7 bases. V lost 7 bases to trimming and J lost 8 bases; unmatched junction nucleotides: 4. Germline V gene sequence: CDR1 SQVTM, CDR2 ANQGSEA. CDR3 length: 11 amino acids. This chain's CDR3 is CSGLQGEKLFF. CDR3 in DNA: TGCAGCGGATTACAGGGGGAAAAACTGTTTTTT.

This clonotype has just a few counts. The V and J genes are TRBV18 and TRBJ2-5; 7 bases map to TRBD1. The CDR3 is 14 residues long. The V segment lost 5 bases and the J segment 4 bases; nucleotides outside the gene matches: 7. Germline assignment: CDR1 KGHSH and CDR2 LQKENI. The CDR3 DNA follows: TGTGCCAGCTCATCCGGACAGGACGGAGAGACCCAGTACTTC. Its protein product is CASSSGQDGETQYF.

At least ten counts were recorded for this clonotype. The rearrangement uses TRBV20-1 and TRBJ2-3, with 7 nucleotides matching TRBD1. This CDR3 has 17 residues. Trimming removed 0 bases from V and 1 base from J; junction bases left unmatched: 10. In germline, CDR1 is DFQATT, CDR2 SNEGSKA (reference sequence). The CDR3 sequence: CSARDKRRGTGTDTQYF. The CDR3 bases are TGCAGTGCTAGAGATAAGCGCAGGGGGACGGGCACAGATACGCAGTATTTT.

This clonotype was seen repeatedly, ten times or more. The chain joins TRBV5-1 to TRBJ2-1, with 8 bases aligning to TRBD1. Unmatched junction bases numbered 13, after V lost 4 bases and J lost 7 bases. The CDR3 length is 16 residues. The germline V gene encodes CDR1 SGHRS and CDR2 YFSETQ. DNA for the CDR3: TGCGCCAGCAGCGTCCGACAGGGGACGAAAGGAAATGAGCAGTTCTTC. It codes for CASSVRQGTKGNEQFF.

The chain is built from TRBV6-2 or TRBV6-3 and TRBJ2-7; D uncertain. This CDR3 spans 12 amino acids. Trimming removed 7 bases from V and 6 bases from J, with 13 bases in between. The germline V gene has CDR1 MNHEY and CDR2 SVGEGT. The CDR3 DNA follows: TGTGCCAGCACCACCGGGCTCACCGAGCAGTACTTC. It specifies CASTTGLTEQYF.

This clonotype was detected only a few times. This chain connects TRBV28 to TRBJ2-5, with TRBD1 matching over 10 bases. The germline V gene has CDR1 MDHEN and CDR2 SYDVKM. J gave up 5 bases and V 5 bases, and 14 bases lay outside the gene matches. This CDR3 has 17 amino acids. CDR3 coding DNA: TGTGCCAGCAGTCTCTACCCGTGGGACAGGGGAGGGGAGACCCAGTACTTC. It specifies CASSLYPWDRGGETQYF. The full variable domain, completed using reference TRBV28 and TRBJ2-5, is DVKVTQSSRYLVKRTGEKVFLECVQDMDHENMFWYRQDPGLGLRLIYFSYDVKMKEKGDIPEGYSVSREKKERFSLILESASTNQTSMYLCASSLYPWDRGGETQYFGPGTRLLVL.

This clonotype was seen ten or more times. The chain links TRBV20-1 to TRBJ2-1; 10 bases fit TRBD2. Germline CDR1 reads DFQATT; CDR2 reads SNEGSKA (reference sequence). With V trimmed by 1 base and J by 4 bases, 13 bases remained unmatched. This CDR3 contains 18 residues. The CDR3 here is CSARGITSGTQLYNEQFF. The CDR3 coding sequence is TGCAGTGCTAGAGGAATAACTAGCGGGACACAGTTGTACAATGAGCAGTTCTTC.

Sample share makes this clonotype medium-sized. This rearrangement joins TRBV28 to TRBJ2-7; D remains ambiguous. The CDR3 is 11 residues long. CDR1 is MDHEN and CDR2 is SYDVKM in the germline V gene. The germline V and J ends were trimmed by 3 bases and 6 bases, with 6 bases remaining between them. CDR3 region: CASSLTFEQYF. DNA for the CDR3: TGTGCCAGCAGTTTGACATTCGAGCAGTACTTC.

This clonotype was seen a handful of times. This chain links TRBV12-3 or TRBV12-4 with TRBJ2-4, with no clear D. V gave up 4 bases and J gave up 0 bases, with 7 bases separating them. This CDR3 has 14 amino acids. CDR3 residues: CASSYTLAKNIQYF. The CDR3 DNA reads TGTGCCAGCAGTTATACCTTAGCCAAAAACATTCAGTACTTC.

The chain has TRBV20-1 and TRBJ2-1, with TRBD2 identical over 7 bases. Trimming took 0 bases from V and 2 from J; bases not matched to a gene: 4. CDR1 DFQATT and CDR2 SNEGSKA come from the germline V gene (reference sequence). The CDR3 totals 15 residues. CDR3 protein: CSARDPTSPYNEQFF. CDR3 DNA sequence: TGCAGTGCTAGAGATCCGACTAGCCCCTACAATGAGCAGTTCTTC.

This clonotype was seen many times. The chain employs TRBV5-1 and TRBJ2-1, with TRBD2 identical over 8 bases. Trimming removed 10 bases from V and 10 bases from J; junction bases left unmatched: 13. Per germline, CDR1 SGHRS and CDR2 YFSETQ. CDR3 length equals 13 residues. Here the CDR3 reads CASQAGEYGEQFF. The CDR3 coding sequence is TGCGCCTCCCAAGCGGGAGAGTATGGAGAGCAGTTCTTC.

The genes are TRBV5-1 and TRBJ1-3, with D uncertain. CDR1 SGHRS and CDR2 YFSETQ come from the germline V gene. The CDR3 consists of 13 residues. V lost 1 base and J 2 bases, leaving 4 bases between the germline ends. This chain's CDR3 is CASSLTAGNTIYF. The DNA for the CDR3 is TGCGCCAGCAGCTTGACAGCTGGAAACACCATATATTTT.

In its sample, this clonotype was seen many times. V gene TRBV20-1 combines with J gene TRBJ1-2, with 7 bases identical to TRBD1. Looked up from germline, CDR1 is DFQATT and CDR2 is SNEGSKA (reference sequence). V dropped 1 base and J dropped 2; count of bases not matched to a gene: 10. The CDR3 covers 16 residues. CDR3 DNA sequence: TGCAGTGCTAGAGGGGGGACAGCCAAATTAAACTATGGCTACACCTTC. This sequence encodes CSARGGTAKLNYGYTF.

This clonotype appeared many times. This chain joins TRBV5-6 and TRBJ1-5; tentative D call: TRBD1 (5 bases). The CDR3 totals 17 residues. Trimming removed 4 bases from V and 3 bases from J, with 20 bases in between. Germline assignment: CDR1 SGHDT and CDR2 YYEEEE. CDR3 sequence (DNA): TGTGCCAGCAGCCAACTAGGTGGGTCGGGGGACAATCAGCCCCAGCATTTT. Protein product: CASSQLGGSGDNQPQHF.

V is TRBV9 and J is TRBJ1-2; 11 bases are shared with TRBD1. This CDR3 is built from 14 residues. Germline-derived CDR1 and CDR2 are SGDLS and YYNGEE. V lost 4 bases to trimming and J lost 8 bases; unmatched junction nucleotides: 7. CDR3 DNA sequence: TGTGCCAGCAGCCCCAGGACAGGGGGCGGAGGCTACACCTTC. It specifies CASSPRTGGGGYTF. Together with reference TRBV9 and TRBJ1-2, the CDR3 gives the full variable domain: DSGVTQTPKHLITATGQRVTLRCSPRSGDLSVYWYQQSLDQGLQFLIQYYNGEERAKGNILERFSAQQFPDLHSELNLSSLELGDSALYFCASSPRTGGGGYTFGSGTRLTVV.

The CDR3 spells CASSLTAGRTGENIQYF. For the CDR3, the DNA is TGTGCCAGCAGCTTAACGGCGGGGAGGACAGGCGAAAACATTCAGTACTTC. This chain uses TRBV7-3 with TRBJ2-4, with TRBD1 as a possible D gene (7 bases). Deletions cut 0 bases from V and 5 bases from J, with 17 bases between. CDR1 is SGHTA, CDR2 FQGTGA, per germline. The CDR3 length is 17 residues.

This rearrangement joins TRBV5-1 to TRBJ2-1; D unclear. The CDR3 has 12 amino acids. V was trimmed by 0 bases and J by 7 bases, leaving 5 bases between them. The germline CDR1 and CDR2 sequences are SGHRS and YFSETQ. The CDR3 reads CASSLVANEQFF. CDR3 sequence (DNA): TGCGCCAGCAGCTTGGTAGCAAATGAGCAGTTCTTC.

The gene calls are TRBV28 and TRBJ2-7, with a possible D match to TRBD2 (6 bases). The CDR3 is made up of 15 amino acids. The V end lost 6 bases, the J end lost 1 base, and 16 bases lay between the germline ends. The germline gives CDR1 MDHEN, CDR2 SYDVKM. The CDR3, as DNA: TGTGCCAGCAGAGACACTAGCAGGAGGTCCTACGAGCAGTACTTC. It yields the protein CASRDTSRRSYEQYF.

This clonotype was detected many times. Here the CDR3 reads CASSQAWTSGSTDTQYF. The CDR3 nucleotides read TGTGCCAGCAGCCAAGCATGGACTAGCGGAAGCACAGATACGCAGTATTTT. The rearrangement uses TRBV4-2 and TRBJ2-3; 10 bases are shared with TRBD2. With 1 base clipped from V and 0 bases from J, the junction kept 4 bases outside the gene matches. CDR3 length: 17 residues. Per the germline V gene, CDR1 is LGHNA and CDR2 is YNFKEQ.

This clonotype turned up a few times. V and J are TRBV6-2 or TRBV6-3 and TRBJ1-2; D uncertain. Germline V CDR1 and CDR2: MNHEY, SVGEGT. V lost 2 bases to trimming and J lost 4 bases, with 17 bases between them. The length of the CDR3 is 16 residues. In nucleotides, the CDR3 is TGTGCCAGCAGTTACCCCAGAAAACATCGGGTCTATGGCTACACCTTC. Its protein is CASSYPRKHRVYGYTF.

CDR3 sequence reads: CASSFGLGETQYF. The CDR3 nucleotides are TGTGCCAGCAGCTTCGGACTGGGGGAGACCCAGTACTTC. V gene TRBV7-9 combines with J gene TRBJ2-5; D may be TRBD2 (5 bases). The CDR3 extends over 13 amino acids. V gave up 3 bases and J gave up 5 bases, with 10 bases separating them. From germline, CDR1 is SEHNR and CDR2 FQNEAQ (reference sequence).

V usage is TRBV29-1 and J usage is TRBJ2-7; D assignment may be TRBD1 or TRBD2 (5 bases each). From germline, CDR1 is SQVTM and CDR2 ANQGSEA. CDR3 length: 13 amino acids. V was shortened by 4 bases and J by 0 bases, with 10 bases between the two germline ends. The CDR3 loop is CSVGRGRSYEQYF. CDR3 nucleotides: TGCAGCGTTGGACGGGGACGCTCCTACGAGCAGTACTTC.

This clonotype showed up many times. The chain joins TRBV19 to TRBJ1-5, with D maybe TRBD1 (5 bases). The V gene lost 6 bases and the J gene lost 9 bases, with 12 bases spanning the gap. Germline-derived CDR1 and CDR2 are LNHDA and SQIVND (reference sequence). This CDR3 has 12 residues. The CDR3 DNA reads TGTGCCAGTAGCCTGGCAAGGGGGCCCCAGCATTTT. Translated, it gives CASSLARGPQHF.